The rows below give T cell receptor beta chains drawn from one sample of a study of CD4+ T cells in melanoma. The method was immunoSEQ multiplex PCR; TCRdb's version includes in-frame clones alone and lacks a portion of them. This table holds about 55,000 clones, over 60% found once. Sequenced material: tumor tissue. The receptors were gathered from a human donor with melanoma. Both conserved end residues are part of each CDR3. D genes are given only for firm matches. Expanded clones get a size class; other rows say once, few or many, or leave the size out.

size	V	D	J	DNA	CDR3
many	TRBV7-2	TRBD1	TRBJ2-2	TGTGCCAGCAGCTTTTGGGATGGACAGGGGGCCGGGGAGCTGTTTTTT	CASSFWDGQGAGELFF
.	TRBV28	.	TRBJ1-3	TGTGCCAGCAGTTTGGCCCGCTCTGGAAACACCATATATTTT	CASSLARSGNTIYF
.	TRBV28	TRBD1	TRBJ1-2	TGTGCCAGCAGTTCCCCAGGGGGCCCTGGTACCTATGGCTACACCTTC	CASSSPGGPGTYGYTF
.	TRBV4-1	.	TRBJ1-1	TGCGCCAGCAGCCAAGCGGTTTCTGAATTGAACACTGAAGCTTTCTTT	CASSQAVSELNTEAFF
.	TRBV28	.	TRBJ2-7	TGTGCCAGCAGTTTAGGACGTTGGGCCTCCGAGCAGTACTTC	CASSLGRWASEQYF
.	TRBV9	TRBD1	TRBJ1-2	TGTGCCAGCAGCGAGGACAGGGATGGCTACACCTTC	CASSEDRDGYTF
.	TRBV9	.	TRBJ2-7	TGTGCCAGCAGCGTACTGCCCGGCTACGAGCAGTACTTC	CASSVLPGYEQYF
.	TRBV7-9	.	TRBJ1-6	TGTGCCAGCAGCTCCAGCACTGTCTCCTATAATTCACCCCTCCACTTT	CASSSSTVSYNSPLHF
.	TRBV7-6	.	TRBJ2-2	TGTGCCAGCAGCGGAGAGTGGGGTTTAAGATCGGGGGAGCTGTTTTTT	CASSGEWGLRSGELFF
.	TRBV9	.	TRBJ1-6	TGTGCCAGCAGCGTAGAGGGACATCCCCTCCACTTT	CASSVEGHPLHF
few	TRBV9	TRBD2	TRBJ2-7	TGTGCCAGCAGCGGGGGGGCGGGACTAGCCCTCCACGAGCAGTACTTC	CASSGGAGLALHEQYF
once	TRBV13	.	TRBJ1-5	TGTGCCAGCAGCTCCGGGACAATGGGACAGCCCCAGCATTTT	CASSSGTMGQPQHF
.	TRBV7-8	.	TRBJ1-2	TGTGCCAGCTCCCTAAGGGGGGACTATGGCTACACCTTC	CASSLRGDYGYTF
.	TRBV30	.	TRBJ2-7	TGTGCCTGGGTACACTCGAGCTCCTACGAGCAGTACTTC	CAWVHSSSYEQYF
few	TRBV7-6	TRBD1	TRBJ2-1	TGTGCCAGCAGCTTAGAGACAGGGAATGAGCAGTTCTTC	CASSLETGNEQFF
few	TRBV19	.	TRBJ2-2	TGTGCCAGTAGTATTCGGGGGGCGAGGGCCGGGGAGCTGTTTTTT	CASSIRGARAGELFF
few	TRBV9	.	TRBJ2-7	TGTGCCAGCAGCTCAGGATCCTACGAGCAGTACTTC	CASSSGSYEQYF
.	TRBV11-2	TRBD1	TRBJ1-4	TGTGCCAGCAGCTTAGTACAGGGGGCGACAACTAATGAAAAACTGTTTTTT	CASSLVQGATTNEKLFF
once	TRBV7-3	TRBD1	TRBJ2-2	TGTGCCAGCAGCTTATCTGGGCAGGGGGCCGCCGGGGAGCTGTTTTTT	CASSLSGQGAAGELFF
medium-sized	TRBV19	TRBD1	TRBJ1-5	TGTGCCAGTACCGACAGGGGTTATCAGCCCCAGCATTTT	CASTDRGYQPQHF
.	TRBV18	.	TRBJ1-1	TGTGCCAGCTCACCATGGGAGGCCCGGAACACTGAAGCTTTCTTT	CASSPWEARNTEAFF
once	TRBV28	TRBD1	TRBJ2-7	TGTGCCAGCAGAACACAGGACAGGGAAGGGAACGAGCAGTACTTC	CASRTQDREGNEQYF
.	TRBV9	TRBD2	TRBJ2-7	TGTGCCAGCAGCGCAGGGACTAGTTTCTACGAGCAGTACTTC	CASSAGTSFYEQYF
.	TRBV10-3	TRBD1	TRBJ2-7	TGTGCCATCAAAGGGACAGGGGACCACTACGAGCAGTACTTC	CAIKGTGDHYEQYF
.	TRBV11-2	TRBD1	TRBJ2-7	TGTGCCAGCAGCAGCCCAGGGGGCTACGAGCAGTACTTC	CASSSPGGYEQYF
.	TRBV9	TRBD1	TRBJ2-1	TGTGCCAGCAGCGTAGGGGGACAGGGTTTCGACGAGCAGTTCTTC	CASSVGGQGFDEQFF
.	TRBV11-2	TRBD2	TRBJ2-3	TGTGCCAGCAGCCTAGGCCGGCGGGGGGACACAGATACGCAGTATTTT	CASSLGRRGDTDTQYF
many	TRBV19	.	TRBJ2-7	TGTGCCAGTAGTCACCCCCCCTACGAGCAGTACTTC	CASSHPPYEQYF
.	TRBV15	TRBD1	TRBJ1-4	TGTGCCACCAGCAGGACCAGAGGGACAGGGCGCGAAAAACTGTTTTTT	CATSRTRGTGREKLFF
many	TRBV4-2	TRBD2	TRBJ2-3	TGTGCCAGCAGCCAAAAGGGACTAGCGGAAGATACGCAGTATTTT	CASSQKGLAEDTQYF
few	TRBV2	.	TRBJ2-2	TGTGCCAGCAGCGACAGAGTTAACACCGGGGAGCTGTTTTTT	CASSDRVNTGELFF
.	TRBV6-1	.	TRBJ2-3	TGTGCCAGCAGTGAAGGTGCCGGGGGCACAGATACGCAGTATTTT	CASSEGAGGTDTQYF
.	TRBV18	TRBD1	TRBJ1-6	TGTGCCAGCTCACCAAGAGGGGGACAGGGGGCGAATTCACCCCTCCACTTT	CASSPRGGQGANSPLHF
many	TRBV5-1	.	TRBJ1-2	TGCGCCAGCAGCATTGGTCAGACTTCTGACTATGGCTACACCTTC	CASSIGQTSDYGYTF
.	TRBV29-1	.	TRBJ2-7	TGCAGCGTTGGTATTCAGGGTTACGAGCAGTACTTC	CSVGIQGYEQYF
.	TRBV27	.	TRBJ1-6	TGTGCCAGCAGACAGGGACTCCCCAATTCACCCCTCCACTTT	CASRQGLPNSPLHF
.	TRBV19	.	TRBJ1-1	TGTGCCAGTAGAGTTCCTCCGAACACTGAAGCTTTCTTT	CASRVPPNTEAFF